These 14 T cell receptor beta chains were sequenced from one sample in a study of T cell responses to AZD1222 COVID-19 vaccine. The protocol was immunoSEQ multiplex PCR, while the TCRdb copy is restricted to in-frame clones and leaves out a portion. The data show fewer than 70,000 clones, 60% to 85% seen once. The sample in question was peripheral blood, obtained 28 days after the second AZD1222 dose. Receptors were obtained from an adult who received the AZD1222 COVID-19 vaccine.

The table lists this clone with a few counts. This rearrangement joins TRBV12-5 to TRBJ2-5; TRBD1 is a possible D gene (5 bases). Per the germline V gene, CDR1 is LGHNT and CDR2 is FRNRAP. The V end was cut by 5 bases, the J end by 5 bases, with 12 bases between. The CDR3 extends over 13 amino acids. The CDR3 coding sequence is TGTGCTAGTGGTATAGGGGTGGGGGAGACCCAGTACTTC. Its translation: CASGIGVGETQYF.

The sample holds a few counts of this clone. V usage is TRBV6-5 and J usage is TRBJ1-1, with no clear D. CDR1 is MNHEY and CDR2 is SVGAGI in the germline V gene. The CDR3 runs 15 residues. Trimming shortened V by 0 bases and J by 4 bases, and 12 bases separated the two germline ends. Here the CDR3 DNA reads TGTGCCAGCAGTTACTCCCGCGTATGGAGCACTGAAGCTTTCTTT. It is translated as CASSYSRVWSTEAFF.

This chain joins TRBV6-5 and TRBJ1-1; D is uncertain. The CDR3 has 14 residues. CDR1 MNHEY and CDR2 SVGAGI come from the germline V gene. Deletions cut 8 bases from V and 8 bases from J, with 21 bases between. The CDR3 reads CASVPAARLGEAFF. CDR3 coding DNA: TGTGCCAGCGTCCCAGCGGCCAGGTTGGGGGAAGCTTTCTTT.

The chain couples TRBV6-5 to TRBJ1-1; D unclear. CDR3 length equals 14 residues. V was cut by 7 bases and J by 2 bases, with 14 bases left in between. In germline, CDR1 is MNHEY, CDR2 SVGAGI. The CDR3 sequence: CASTQIWGNTEAFF. CDR3 DNA: TGTGCCAGCACCCAGATTTGGGGTAACACTGAAGCTTTCTTT.

This chain links TRBV5-3 with TRBJ1-2; D uncertain. TRBV5-3 is designated an ORF whose function remains uncertain. Trimming removed 0 bases from V and 1 base from J, with 10 bases in between. The CDR3 is made up of 15 amino acids. The CDR3 DNA follows: TGTGCCAGAAGCTTGGGGGATGACTATAACTATGGCTACACCTTC. It is translated as CARSLGDDYNYGYTF.

The chain joins TRBV7-2 to TRBJ1-1, with 8 bases lining up with TRBD1. In germline, CDR1 is SGHTA, CDR2 FQGNSA. After removal of 2 bases from V and 8 bases from J, the junction contained 4 bases not matched to a gene. This CDR3 region has 13 residues. The CDR3 is CASSLQGAGEAFF. DNA for the CDR3: TGTGCCAGCAGCTTACAGGGGGCGGGCGAAGCTTTCTTT.

This clone has only a few counts. The chain combines TRBV6-5 with TRBJ1-5; TRBD1 aligns across 11 bases. Germline V lookup: CDR1 MNHEY, CDR2 SVGAGI. This CDR3 has 13 residues. V lost 11 bases, J lost 6 bases, and 6 bases stayed unmatched. The CDR3 loop is CAGQGASGQPQHF. CDR3 DNA sequence: TGTGCCGGACAGGGGGCTTCGGGTCAGCCCCAGCATTTT.

V gene TRBV18 combines with J gene TRBJ1-3, with a tentative D call TRBD1 (6 bases). V was shortened by 3 bases and J by 4 bases, with 13 bases between the two germline ends. The germline gives CDR1 KGHSH, CDR2 LQKENI. The CDR3 runs to 15 residues. The CDR3 is CASSPQGTSGNTIYF. CDR3 nucleotides: TGTGCCAGCTCACCGCAGGGGACTTCCGGAAACACCATATATTTT.

The chain is built from TRBV6-5 and TRBJ1-5; D is unresolved. Trimming shortened V by 6 bases and J by 1 base, and 4 bases separated the two germline ends. CDR3 length equals 12 residues. Germline CDR1 is MNHEY and CDR2 is SVGAGI. In nucleotides, the CDR3 is TGTGCCAGCAGGGGGAGCAATCAGCCCCAGCATTTT. Translation gives CASRGSNQPQHF.

J is TRBJ2-5 and V is TRBV10-3, with 7 nucleotides matching TRBD1. The J segment lost 1 base and the V segment lost 8 bases, leaving 10 bases of the junction unmatched. The CDR3 extends over 15 amino acids. Germline lookup yields CDR1 ENHRY and CDR2 SYGVKD. CDR3 region: CAISRAGGSQETQYF. The DNA of the CDR3 is TGTGCCATCTCCCGGGCAGGGGGATCCCAAGAGACCCAGTACTTC.

This clone was seen a handful of times. The chain is built from TRBV28 and TRBJ1-5; D uncertain. V shed 6 bases and J shed 1 base, with 10 bases lying between them. The CDR3 contains 14 residues. Germline loops: CDR1 MDHEN, CDR2 SYDVKM. The CDR3 DNA reads TGTGCCAGCAGAAGAGATTGGAGCAATCAGCCCCAGCATTTT. This encodes CASRRDWSNQPQHF.

This chain joins TRBV2 and TRBJ1-1; D is possibly TRBD1 (5 bases). CDR3 length: 13 amino acids. With 4 bases removed from V and 3 bases from J, the gap between germline ends came to 9 bases. Germline V gene lookup returns CDR1 SNHLY and CDR2 FYNNEI. CDR3 nucleotides: TGTGCCAGCAGTGTGGGGGAGTACACTGAAGCTTTCTTT. Translated: CASSVGEYTEAFF.

This clone showed up just a few times. The chain employs TRBV6-4 and TRBJ1-5, with D perhaps matching TRBD1 (6 bases). Germline CDR1 is MRHNA and CDR2 is SNTAGT. The CDR3 has 17 amino acids. Trimming removed 0 bases from V and 5 bases from J, with 17 bases in between. CDR3 residues: CASSDSRERGNHQPQHF. DNA for the CDR3: TGTGCCAGCAGTGACTCGAGGGAGAGGGGGAATCATCAGCCCCAGCATTTT.

This clone was seen once. Different DNA sequences within this sample yield the same CDR3. The rearrangement joins TRBV6-2 or TRBV6-3 to TRBJ1-1; TRBD1 might be the D (5 bases). Germline loops: CDR1 MNHEY, CDR2 SVGEGT. The CDR3 contains 11 residues. Trimming shortened V by 5 bases and J by 4 bases, and 5 bases separated the two germline ends. The CDR3 reads CASSQGTEAFF. The CDR3 DNA reads as TGTGCCAGCAGTCAGGGCACTGAAGCTTTCTTT.